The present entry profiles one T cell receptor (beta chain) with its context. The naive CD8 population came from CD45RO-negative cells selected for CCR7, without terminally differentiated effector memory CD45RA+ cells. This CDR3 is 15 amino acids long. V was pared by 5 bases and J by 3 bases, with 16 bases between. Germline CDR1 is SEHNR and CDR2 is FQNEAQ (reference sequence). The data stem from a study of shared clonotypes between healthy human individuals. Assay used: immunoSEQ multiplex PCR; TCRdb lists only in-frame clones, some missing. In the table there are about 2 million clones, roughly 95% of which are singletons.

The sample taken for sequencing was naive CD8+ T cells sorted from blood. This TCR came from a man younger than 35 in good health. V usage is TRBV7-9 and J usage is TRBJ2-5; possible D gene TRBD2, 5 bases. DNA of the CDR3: TGTGCCAGCAGCCCAAAGGGCGGGTCCAAAGAGACCCAGTACTTC. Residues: CASSPKGGSKETQYF.